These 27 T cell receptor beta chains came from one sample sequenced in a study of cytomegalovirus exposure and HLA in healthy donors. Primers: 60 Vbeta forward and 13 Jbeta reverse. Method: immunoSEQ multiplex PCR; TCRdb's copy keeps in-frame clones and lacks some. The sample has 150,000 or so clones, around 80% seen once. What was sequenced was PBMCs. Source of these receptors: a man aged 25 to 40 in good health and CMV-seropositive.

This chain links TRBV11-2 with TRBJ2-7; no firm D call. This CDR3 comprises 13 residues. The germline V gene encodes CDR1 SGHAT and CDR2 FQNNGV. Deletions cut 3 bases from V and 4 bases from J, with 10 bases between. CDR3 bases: TGTGCCAGCAGCTTCTCGCAGACTTACGAGCAGTACTTC. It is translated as CASSFSQTYEQYF.

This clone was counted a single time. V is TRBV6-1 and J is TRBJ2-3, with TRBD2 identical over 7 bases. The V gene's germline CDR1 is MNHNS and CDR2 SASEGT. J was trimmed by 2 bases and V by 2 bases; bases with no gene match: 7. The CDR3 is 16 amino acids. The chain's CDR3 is CASSEYLADATDTQYF. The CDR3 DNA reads TGTGCCAGCAGTGAATACCTAGCGGATGCCACAGATACGCAGTATTTT.

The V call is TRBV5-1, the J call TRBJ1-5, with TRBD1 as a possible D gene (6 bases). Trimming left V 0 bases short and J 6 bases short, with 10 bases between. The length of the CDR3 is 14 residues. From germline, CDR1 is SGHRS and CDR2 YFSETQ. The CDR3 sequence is CASSLVGAGQPQHF. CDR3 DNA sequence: TGCGCCAGCAGCTTGGTGGGGGCCGGTCAGCCCCAGCATTTT.

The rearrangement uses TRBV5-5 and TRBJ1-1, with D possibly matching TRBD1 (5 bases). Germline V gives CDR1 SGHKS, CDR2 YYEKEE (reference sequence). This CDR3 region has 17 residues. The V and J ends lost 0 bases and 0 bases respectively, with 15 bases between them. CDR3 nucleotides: TGTGCCAGCAGCTTGGCCCCACAGGTTGGGATGAACACTGAAGCTTTCTTT. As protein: CASSLAPQVGMNTEAFF.

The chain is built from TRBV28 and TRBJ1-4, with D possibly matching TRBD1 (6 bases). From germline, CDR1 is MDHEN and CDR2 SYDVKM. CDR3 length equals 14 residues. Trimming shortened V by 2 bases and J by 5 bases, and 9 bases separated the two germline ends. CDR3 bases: TGTGCCAGCAGTTTACGCAGGGGCAATGAAAAACTGTTTTTT. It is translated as CASSLRRGNEKLFF.

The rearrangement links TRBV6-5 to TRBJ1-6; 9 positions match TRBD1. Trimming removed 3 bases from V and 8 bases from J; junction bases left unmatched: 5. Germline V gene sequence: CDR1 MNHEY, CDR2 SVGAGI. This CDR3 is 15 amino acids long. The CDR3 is CASSYTTGGYSPLHF. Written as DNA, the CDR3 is TGTGCCAGCAGTTATACGACAGGGGGTTATTCACCCCTCCACTTT.

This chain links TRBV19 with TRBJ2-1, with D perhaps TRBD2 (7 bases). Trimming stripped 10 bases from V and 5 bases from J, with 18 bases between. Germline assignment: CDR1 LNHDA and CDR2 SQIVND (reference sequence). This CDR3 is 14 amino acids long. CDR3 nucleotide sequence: TGTGCCAAAAAGGGGGGGCCACACAACAATGAGCAGTTCTTC. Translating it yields CAKKGGPHNNEQFF. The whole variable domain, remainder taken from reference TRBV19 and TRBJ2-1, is DGGITQSPKYLFRKEGQNVTLSCEQNLNHDAMYWYRQDPGQGLRLIYYSQIVNDFQKGDIAEGYSVSREKKESFPLTVTSAQKNPTAFYLCAKKGGPHNNEQFFGPGTRLTVL.

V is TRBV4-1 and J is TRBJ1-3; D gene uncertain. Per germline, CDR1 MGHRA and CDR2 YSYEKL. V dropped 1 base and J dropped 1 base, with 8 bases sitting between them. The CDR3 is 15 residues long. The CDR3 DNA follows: TGCGCCAGCAGCCAAGGATCGGGTTCTGGAAACACCATATATTTT. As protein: CASSQGSGSGNTIYF.

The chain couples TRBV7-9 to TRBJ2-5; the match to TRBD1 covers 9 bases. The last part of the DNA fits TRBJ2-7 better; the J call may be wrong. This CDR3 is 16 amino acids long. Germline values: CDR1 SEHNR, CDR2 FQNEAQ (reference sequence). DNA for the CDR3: TGTGCCAGCAGCCGAACAGGGGGCGTCTCCCACTACGAGCAGTACTTC. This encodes CASSRTGGVSHYEQYF.

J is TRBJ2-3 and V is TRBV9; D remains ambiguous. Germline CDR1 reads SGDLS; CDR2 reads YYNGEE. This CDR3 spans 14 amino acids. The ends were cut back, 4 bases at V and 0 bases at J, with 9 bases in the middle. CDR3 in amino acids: CASSPSTSTDTQYF. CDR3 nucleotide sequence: TGTGCCAGCAGCCCCTCTACTAGCACAGATACGCAGTATTTT.

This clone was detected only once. CDR3 coding DNA: TGTGCCAGCAGTCCGTACAATACAGGGAACACTGAAGCTTTCTTT. Encoded protein: CASSPYNTGNTEAFF. The chain links TRBV27 to TRBJ1-1; tentatively, D is TRBD1 (5 bases). Germline CDR1 is MNHEY and CDR2 is SMNVEV (reference sequence). This CDR3 has 15 residues. The germline V and J ends were trimmed by 5 bases and 1 base, with 14 bases remaining between them.

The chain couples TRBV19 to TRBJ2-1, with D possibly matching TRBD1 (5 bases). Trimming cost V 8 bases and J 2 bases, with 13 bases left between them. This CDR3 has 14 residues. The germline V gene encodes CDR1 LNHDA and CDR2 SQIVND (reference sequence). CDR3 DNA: TGTGCCAGTTCCTCGGCAGGGACCTACAATGAGCAGTTCTTC. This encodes CASSSAGTYNEQFF.

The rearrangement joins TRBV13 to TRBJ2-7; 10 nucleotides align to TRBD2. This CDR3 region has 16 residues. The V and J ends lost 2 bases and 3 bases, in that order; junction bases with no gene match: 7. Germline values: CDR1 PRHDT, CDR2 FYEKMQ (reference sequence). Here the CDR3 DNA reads TGTGCCAGCAGCTTACCCCCTAGCGGGAGATACTACGAGCAGTACTTC. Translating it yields CASSLPPSGRYYEQYF.

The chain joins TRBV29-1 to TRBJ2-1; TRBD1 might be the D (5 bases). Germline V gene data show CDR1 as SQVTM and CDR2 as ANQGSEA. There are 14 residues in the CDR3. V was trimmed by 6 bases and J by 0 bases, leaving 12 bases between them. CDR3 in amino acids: CSVRQISSYNEQFF. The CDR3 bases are TGCAGCGTAAGACAGATAAGCTCCTACAATGAGCAGTTCTTC.

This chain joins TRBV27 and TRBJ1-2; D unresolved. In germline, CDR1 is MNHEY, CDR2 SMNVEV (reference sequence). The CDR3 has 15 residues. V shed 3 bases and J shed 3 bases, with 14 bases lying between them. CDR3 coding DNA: TGTGCCAGCAGTTTGGAGCGTTTTCCGGACTATGGCTACACCTTC. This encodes CASSLERFPDYGYTF.

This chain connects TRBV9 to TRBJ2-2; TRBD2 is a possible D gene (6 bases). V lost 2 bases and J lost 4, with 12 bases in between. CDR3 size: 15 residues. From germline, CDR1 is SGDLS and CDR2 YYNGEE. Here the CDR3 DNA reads TGTGCCAGCAGCGTCTCGGGAGCGGGCACCGGGGAGCTGTTTTTT. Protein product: CASSVSGAGTGELFF.

CDR3 in amino acids: CASSVGTGQVGDTQYF. The CDR3 DNA reads TGTGCCAGCAGCGTCGGAACGGGACAGGTAGGAGATACGCAGTATTTT. The genes are TRBV9 and TRBJ2-3; 8 nucleotides agree with TRBD1. Germline V gene lookup returns CDR1 SGDLS and CDR2 YYNGEE. This CDR3 comprises 16 residues. After removal of 2 bases from V and 5 bases from J, the junction contained 10 bases not matched to a gene.

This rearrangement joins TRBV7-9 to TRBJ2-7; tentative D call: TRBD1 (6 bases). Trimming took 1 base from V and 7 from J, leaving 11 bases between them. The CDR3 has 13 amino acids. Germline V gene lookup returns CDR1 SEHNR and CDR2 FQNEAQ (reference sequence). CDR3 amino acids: CASSLDRENEQYF. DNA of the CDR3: TGTGCCAGCAGCTTAGACAGGGAGAATGAGCAGTACTTC.

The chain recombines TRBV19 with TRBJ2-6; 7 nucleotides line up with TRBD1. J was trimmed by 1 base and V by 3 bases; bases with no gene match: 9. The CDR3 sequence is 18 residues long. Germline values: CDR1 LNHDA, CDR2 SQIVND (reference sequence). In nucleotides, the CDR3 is TGTGCCAGTAGTATCCTCATACAGGGGCCGTCTGGGGCCAACGTCCTGACTTTC. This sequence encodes CASSILIQGPSGANVLTF.

CDR3 region: CASKLELQGHGYTF. In nucleotides, the CDR3 is TGTGCCAGCAAACTGGAGTTACAGGGGCATGGCTACACCTTC. The chain couples TRBV28 to TRBJ1-2, with 7 nucleotides matching TRBD1. CDR3 size: 14 residues. Per the germline V gene, CDR1 is MDHEN and CDR2 is SYDVKM. V lost 7 bases and J lost 6; bases outside the gene matches: 11.

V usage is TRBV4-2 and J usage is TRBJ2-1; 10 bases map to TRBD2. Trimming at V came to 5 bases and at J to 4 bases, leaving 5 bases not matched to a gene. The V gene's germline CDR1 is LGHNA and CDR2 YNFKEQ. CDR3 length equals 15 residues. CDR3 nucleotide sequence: TGTGCCAGCAGCGTACTAGCGGGATCTTACAATGAGCAGTTCTTC. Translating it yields CASSVLAGSYNEQFF.

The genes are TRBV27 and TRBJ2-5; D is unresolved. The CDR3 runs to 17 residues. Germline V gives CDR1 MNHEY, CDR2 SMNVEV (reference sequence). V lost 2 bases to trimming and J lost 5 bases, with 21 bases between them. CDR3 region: CASSLTSIGAPRETQYF. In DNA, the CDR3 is TGTGCCAGCAGTTTAACGTCGATCGGCGCACCCAGGGAGACCCAGTACTTC.

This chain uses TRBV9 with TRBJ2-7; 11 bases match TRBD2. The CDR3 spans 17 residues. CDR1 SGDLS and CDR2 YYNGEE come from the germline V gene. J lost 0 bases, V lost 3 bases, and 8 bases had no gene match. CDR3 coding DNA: TGTGCCAGCAGCGGAGAGGAAGGGACTAGCGGCTCCTACGAGCAGTACTTC. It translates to CASSGEEGTSGSYEQYF.

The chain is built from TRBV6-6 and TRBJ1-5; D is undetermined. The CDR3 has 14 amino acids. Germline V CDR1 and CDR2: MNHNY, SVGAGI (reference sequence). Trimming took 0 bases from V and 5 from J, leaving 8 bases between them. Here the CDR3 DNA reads TGTGCCAGCAGTTACTCGAACGGGGATCAGCCCCAGCATTTT. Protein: CASSYSNGDQPQHF.

For the CDR3, the DNA is TGTGCCAGCAGCGTAGGATCTTCTGGACATACCCAAGAGACCCAGTACTTC. Residues: CASSVGSSGHTQETQYF. The V and J genes are TRBV9 and TRBJ2-5; tentative D call: TRBD1 (5 bases). This CDR3 has 17 residues. Germline CDR1 is SGDLS and CDR2 is YYNGEE. V lost 0 bases to trimming and J lost 1 base, with 16 bases between them.

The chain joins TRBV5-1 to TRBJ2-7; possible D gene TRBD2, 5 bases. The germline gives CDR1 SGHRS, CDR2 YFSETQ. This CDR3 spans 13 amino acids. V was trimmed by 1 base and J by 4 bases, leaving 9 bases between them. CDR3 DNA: TGCGCCAGCAGCTTGCTACGGGGTTACGAGCAGTACTTC. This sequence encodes CASSLLRGYEQYF.

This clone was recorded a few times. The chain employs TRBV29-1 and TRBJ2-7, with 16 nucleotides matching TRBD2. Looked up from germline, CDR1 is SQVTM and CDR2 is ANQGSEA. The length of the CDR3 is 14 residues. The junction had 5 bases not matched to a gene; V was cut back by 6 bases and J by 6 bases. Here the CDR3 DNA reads TGCAGCGTCCACGGGACTAGCGGGAGGGGCGAGCAGTACTTC. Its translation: CSVHGTSGRGEQYF.